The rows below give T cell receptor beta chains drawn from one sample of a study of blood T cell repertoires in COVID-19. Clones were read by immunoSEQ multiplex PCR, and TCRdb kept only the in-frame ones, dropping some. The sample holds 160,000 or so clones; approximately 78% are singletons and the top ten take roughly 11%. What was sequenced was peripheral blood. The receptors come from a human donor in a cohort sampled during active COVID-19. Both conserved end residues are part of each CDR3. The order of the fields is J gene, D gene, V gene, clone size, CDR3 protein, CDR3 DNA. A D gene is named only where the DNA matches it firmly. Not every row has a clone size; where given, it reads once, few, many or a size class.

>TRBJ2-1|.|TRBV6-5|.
CASSYTNEQFF
TGTGCCAGCAGCTATACTAATGAGCAGTTCTTC
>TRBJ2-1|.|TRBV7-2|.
CASSIQSRSEQFF
TGTGCCAGCAGCATCCAATCACGGAGTGAGCAGTTCTTC
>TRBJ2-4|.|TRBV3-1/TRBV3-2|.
CASSQADRNIQYF
TGTGCCAGCAGCCAAGCCGACAGAAACATTCAGTACTTC
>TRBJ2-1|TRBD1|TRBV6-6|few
CASSRRGNEQFF
TGTGCCAGCAGTCGCAGGGGGAATGAGCAGTTCTTC
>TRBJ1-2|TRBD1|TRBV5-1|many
CASSPRRGPDGYTF
TGCGCCAGCAGCCCTAGGAGGGGGCCGGATGGCTACACCTTC
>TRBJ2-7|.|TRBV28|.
CASGRGDTYEQYF
TGTGCCAGCGGCAGGGGAGATACCTACGAGCAGTACTTC
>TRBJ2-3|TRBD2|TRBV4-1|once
CASSLGTSGDTQYF
TGCGCCAGCAGCCTCGGGACTAGCGGGGATACGCAGTATTTT
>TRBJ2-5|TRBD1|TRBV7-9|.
CASSLGTGGETQYF
TGTGCCAGCAGCCTCGGGACAGGGGGAGAGACCCAGTACTTC
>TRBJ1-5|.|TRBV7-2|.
CASSLPKRPRNQPQHF
TGTGCCAGCAGCTTACCCAAGAGGCCTCGCAATCAGCCCCAGCATTTT
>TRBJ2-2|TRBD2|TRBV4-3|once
CASSQTSGGAYGELFF
TGCGCCAGCAGCCAAACTAGCGGGGGGGCATACGGGGAGCTGTTTTTT
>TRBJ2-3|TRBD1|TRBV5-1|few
CASSTRSGTGTDTQYF
TGCGCCAGCAGCACGCGATCCGGGACAGGGACAGATACGCAGTATTTT
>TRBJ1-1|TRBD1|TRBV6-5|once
CAIKPGGSMNTEAFF
TGTGCCATCAAACCAGGGGGCTCTATGAACACTGAAGCTTTCTTT
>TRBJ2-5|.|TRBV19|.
CASSTGTSMGETQYF
TGTGCCAGTAGTACAGGGACTTCGATGGGAGAGACCCAGTACTTC
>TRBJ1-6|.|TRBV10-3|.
CAISEGQPHNSPLHF
TGTGCCATCAGTGAGGGACAGCCCCATAATTCACCCCTCCACTTT
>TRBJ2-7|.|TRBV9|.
CASSAGFSSYEQYF
TGTGCCAGCAGCGCCGGTTTTAGCTCCTACGAGCAGTACTTC
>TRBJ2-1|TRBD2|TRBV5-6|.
CASSFTSGGAVHEQFF
TGTGCCAGCAGCTTCACTAGCGGGGGGGCGGTCCATGAGCAGTTCTTC
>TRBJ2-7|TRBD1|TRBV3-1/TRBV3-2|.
CASSPPSGQIYF
TGTGCCAGCAGCCCTCCCTCGGGACAGATATATTTC
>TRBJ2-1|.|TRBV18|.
CASSPDGVSMDEQFF
TGTGCCAGCTCACCAGACGGGGTCTCGATGGATGAGCAGTTCTTC
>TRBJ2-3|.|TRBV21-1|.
CASRGSDTQYF
TGTGCCAGCCGGGGGAGCGATACGCAGTATTTT
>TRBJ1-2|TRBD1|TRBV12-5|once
CASGLLPGTGAIFYGYTF
TGTGCTAGTGGCCTGTTGCCCGGGACAGGGGCTATATTCTATGGCTACACCTTC
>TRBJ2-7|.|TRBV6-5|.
CASKRQYSYEQYF
TGTGCCAGCAAGAGGCAGTACTCCTACGAGCAGTACTTC
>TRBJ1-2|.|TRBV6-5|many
CASSYLSGDPRGYTF
TGTGCCAGCAGTTACTTATCGGGAGACCCGCGGGGCTACACCTTC
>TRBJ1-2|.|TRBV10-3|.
CAISEGAGRGDSYTF
TGTGCCATCAGTGAAGGGGCAGGGAGGGGTGACAGCTACACCTTC
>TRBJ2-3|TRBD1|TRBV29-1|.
CSVRTGGRDTQYF
TGCAGCGTCAGGACAGGGGGGCGCGATACGCAGTATTTT
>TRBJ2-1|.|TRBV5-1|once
CASSLTGGRDEQFF
TGCGCCAGCAGCTTGACCGGGGGGCGCGATGAGCAGTTCTTC
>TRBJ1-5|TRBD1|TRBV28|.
CASRRKGQGHQPQHF
TGTGCCAGCAGACGGAAAGGACAGGGCCACCAGCCCCAGCATTTT
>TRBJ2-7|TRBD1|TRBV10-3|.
CAIRGQGYEQYF
TGTGCCATCAGGGGACAGGGCTACGAGCAGTACTTC
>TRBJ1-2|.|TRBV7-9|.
CASSLGRRVSYGYTF
TGTGCCAGCAGCTTAGGCCGCAGGGTCAGCTATGGCTACACCTTC
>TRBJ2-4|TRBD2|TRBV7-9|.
CASSSTGRAANIQYF
TGTGCCAGCAGCTCCACCGGGAGGGCCGCAAACATTCAGTACTTC
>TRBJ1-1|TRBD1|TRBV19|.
CASTQGADTEAFF
TGTGCCAGTACCCAGGGGGCCGATACTGAAGCTTTCTTT
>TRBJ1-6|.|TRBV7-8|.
CASSPGRGPYNSPLHF
TGTGCCAGCAGCCCCGGCAGGGGCCCCTATAATTCACCCCTCCACTTT
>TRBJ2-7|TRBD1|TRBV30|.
CAWSDGQGRVEQYF
TGTGCCTGGAGTGACGGACAGGGGAGAGTCGAGCAGTACTTC
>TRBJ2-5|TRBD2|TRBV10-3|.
CAITPGLGETQYF
TGTGCCATCACCCCGGGACTAGGGGAGACCCAGTACTTC
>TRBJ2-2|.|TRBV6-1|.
CASSERDKNTGELFF
TGTGCCAGCAGTGAACGGGACAAGAACACCGGGGAGCTGTTTTTT
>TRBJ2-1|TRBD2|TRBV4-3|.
CASSHARDYSYNEQFF
TGCGCCAGCAGCCACGCACGGGACTACTCCTACAATGAGCAGTTCTTC
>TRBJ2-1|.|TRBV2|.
CASTKSRNEQFF
TGTGCCAGCACCAAGTCCAGAAATGAGCAGTTCTTC
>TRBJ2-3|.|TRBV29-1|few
CSVEPTSTDTQYF
TGCAGCGTTGAGCCCACTAGCACAGATACGCAGTATTTT
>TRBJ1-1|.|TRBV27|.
CASSLSPGPGTEAFF
TGTGCCAGCAGTTTATCGCCCGGGCCGGGGACTGAAGCTTTCTTT
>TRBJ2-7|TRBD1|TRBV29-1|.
CSVLLRGFSEQYF
TGCAGCGTTCTTCTCAGGGGGTTCTCCGAGCAGTACTTC
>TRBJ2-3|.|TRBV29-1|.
CSVLEGGKKTQYF
TGCAGCGTCCTAGAGGGGGGGAAAAAGACGCAGTATTTT
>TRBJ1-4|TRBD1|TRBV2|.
CASSTGVSTNEKLFF
TGTGCCAGCAGTACAGGGGTCTCAACTAATGAAAAACTGTTTTTT
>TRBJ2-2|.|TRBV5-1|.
CASSVNGGSGELFF
TGCGCCAGCAGCGTTAACGGGGGATCCGGGGAGCTGTTTTTT
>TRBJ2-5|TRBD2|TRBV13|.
CASSPTTSGGGETQYF
TGTGCCAGCAGCCCCACGACTAGCGGGGGCGGGGAGACCCAGTACTTC
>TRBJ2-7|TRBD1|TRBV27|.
CASSLSGQGFTYEQYF
TGTGCCAGCAGTTTATCAGGACAGGGTTTCACCTACGAGCAGTACTTC
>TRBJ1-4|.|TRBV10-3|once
CAISESGGANEKLFF
TGTGCCATCAGTGAGTCGGGGGGAGCTAATGAAAAACTGTTTTTT